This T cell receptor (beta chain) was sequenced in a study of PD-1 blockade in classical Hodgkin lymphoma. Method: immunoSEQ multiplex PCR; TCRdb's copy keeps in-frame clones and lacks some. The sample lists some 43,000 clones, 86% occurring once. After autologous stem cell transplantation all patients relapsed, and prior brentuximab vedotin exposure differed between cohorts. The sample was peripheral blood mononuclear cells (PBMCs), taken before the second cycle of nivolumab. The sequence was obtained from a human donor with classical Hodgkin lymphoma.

CDR3 sequence reads: CASSQDTMETQYF. CDR3 DNA: TGTGCCAGCAGCCAAGATACTATGGAGACCCAGTACTTC. The chain combines TRBV4-2 with TRBJ2-5, with no clear D. V lost 0 bases and J lost 5, with 7 bases in between. The germline gives CDR1 LGHNA, CDR2 YNFKEQ. The CDR3 has 13 amino acids.